The 19 T cell receptor beta chains reported below all come from one sample, sequenced in a study of PD-L1 blockade in urothelial cancer. Time point of the sample: peripheral blood 6 weeks after treatment start. Clones were sequenced by immunoSEQ multiplex PCR, and TCRdb holds only the in-frame ones, with some missing. The repertoire holds tens of thousands of clones, with 70% to 85% as singletons. The sequenced sample was PBMCs, obtained around atezolizumab (anti-PD-L1) treatment. The receptors were gathered from a middle-aged man with urothelial cancer.

The chain combines TRBV6-1 with TRBJ1-1; 8 bases agree with TRBD1. The CDR3 extends over 14 amino acids. Germline trimming cut 4 bases from V and 1 base from J; bases unmatched to any gene: 2. Per germline, CDR1 MNHNS and CDR2 SASEGT. The CDR3, as DNA: TGTGCCAGCAGTGCCGGGACAGGGAACACTGAAGCTTTCTTT. Its translation is CASSAGTGNTEAFF.

The rearrangement joins TRBV10-1 to TRBJ2-5, with D maybe TRBD2 (5 bases). Germline lookup yields CDR1 WNHNN and CDR2 SYGVQD (reference sequence). V lost 3 bases to trimming and J lost 4 bases, with 9 bases between them. This CDR3 region has 13 residues. The chain's CDR3 is CASSDTSRETQYF. Here the CDR3 DNA reads TGCGCCAGCAGTGATACTAGTAGAGAGACCCAGTACTTC.

This sequence joins TRBV27 and TRBJ2-5; D might be TRBD1 (6 bases). Looked up from germline, CDR1 is MNHEY and CDR2 is SMNVEV (reference sequence). The CDR3 runs 15 residues. Trimming pared 3 bases from V and 0 bases from J, leaving 11 bases between. CDR3 sequence reads: CASSFQGSYQETQYF. The DNA for the CDR3 is TGTGCCAGCAGTTTTCAGGGGTCGTACCAAGAGACCCAGTACTTC.

V usage is TRBV30 and J usage is TRBJ2-7, with 10 nucleotides matching TRBD1. Germline CDR1 and CDR2: GTSNPN and SVGIG (reference sequence). The CDR3 is made up of 14 amino acids. Trimming removed 5 bases from V and 3 bases from J; junction bases left unmatched: 7. The CDR3 protein is CAWQGTGVYYEQYF. The CDR3 bases are TGTGCCTGGCAGGGGACAGGGGTTTACTACGAGCAGTACTTC.

This clone occurred once. This chain joins TRBV27 and TRBJ1-5, with D possibly TRBD1 on 5 matching bases. Per the germline V gene, CDR1 is MNHEY and CDR2 is SMNVEV (reference sequence). Trimming shortened V by 2 bases and J by 2 bases, and 10 bases separated the two germline ends. This CDR3 is 15 amino acids long. The CDR3 region has the DNA TGTGCCAGCAGTTTAAAAGTGGGGCGCAATCAGCCCCAGCATTTT. Residues: CASSLKVGRNQPQHF.

V usage is TRBV18 and J usage is TRBJ1-1; perhaps TRBD1 as D (6 bases). Germline CDR1 is KGHSH and CDR2 is LQKENI. V was trimmed by 3 bases and J by 4 bases, leaving 12 bases between them. This CDR3 comprises 14 residues. The CDR3 DNA follows: TGTGCCAGCTCACCTAATGGGGGCGGCACTGAAGCTTTCTTT. Translating gives CASSPNGGGTEAFF.

The chain joins TRBV7-9 to TRBJ2-1; D not resolved. With 5 bases removed from V and 2 bases from J, the gap between germline ends came to 10 bases. The CDR3 has 14 residues. Germline loops: CDR1 SEHNR, CDR2 FQNEAQ (reference sequence). The CDR3 here is CASSPPFPYNEQFF. The CDR3 DNA sequence: TGTGCCAGCAGCCCCCCTTTTCCCTACAATGAGCAGTTCTTC.

This clone was counted a few times. The J gene is TRBJ2-2, the V gene TRBV5-1, with D possibly matching TRBD1 (5 bases). Deletions cut 2 bases from V and 1 base from J, with 15 bases between. The germline CDR1 and CDR2 sequences are SGHRS and YFSETQ. The CDR3 totals 17 residues. The CDR3 DNA is TGCGCCAGCAGCTTCCCAGGGTTGGGAATGAACACCGGGGAGCTGTTTTTT. Translated, it gives CASSFPGLGMNTGELFF.

V and J are TRBV7-2 and TRBJ1-6; 9 bases are a match to TRBD1. The V gene's germline CDR1 is SGHTA and CDR2 FQGNSA. The CDR3 consists of 16 residues. V shed 4 bases, J shed 7 bases, and the junction held 8 bases outside the gene matches. The CDR3 here is CASSSSGTGRNSPLHF. DNA for the CDR3: TGTGCCAGCAGCTCATCCGGGACAGGGAGAAATTCACCCCTCCACTTT.

The V gene is TRBV9, the J gene TRBJ2-5; possible D gene TRBD2, 6 bases. Germline V gives CDR1 SGDLS, CDR2 YYNGEE. Trimming took 0 bases from V and 1 from J, leaving 13 bases between them. This CDR3 comprises 16 residues. The CDR3 sequence: CASSVGQRVFQETQYF. CDR3 nucleotide sequence: TGTGCCAGCAGCGTAGGGCAGCGGGTGTTCCAAGAGACCCAGTACTTC.

CDR3: CASSLLPGPGETQYF. The CDR3 DNA sequence: TGTGCCAGCAGCTTATTGCCCGGGCCGGGGGAGACCCAGTACTTC. This chain joins TRBV11-3 and TRBJ2-5; maybe TRBD2 (5 bases). V gave up 2 bases and J gave up 5 bases, with 15 bases separating them. This CDR3 region has 15 residues. Germline V gives CDR1 SGHNT, CDR2 YENEEA.

This clone was detected only once. The junction and the germline gene differ at one end; a read error may be behind it. The chain recombines TRBV7-2 with TRBJ2-1; 10 bases are a match to TRBD1. This CDR3 region has 15 residues. Germline V lookup: CDR1 SGHTA, CDR2 FQGNSA. The CDR3, as DNA: TGTGCCAGCAGCTTAGAGGGACAGGGGTACAGTGAGCAGTTCTTC. This encodes CASSLEGQGYSEQFF.

This clone came up once. This chain joins TRBV6-5 and TRBJ1-1; D perhaps matches TRBD1 (6 bases). The ends were cut back, 5 bases at V and 0 bases at J, with 13 bases in the middle. CDR1 and CDR2 (germline): MNHEY, SVGAGI. The CDR3 spans 15 residues. This chain's CDR3 is CASSPRGQMNTEAFF. CDR3 sequence (DNA): TGTGCCAGCAGTCCCCGGGGACAAATGAACACTGAAGCTTTCTTT.

This chain joins TRBV6-1 and TRBJ2-7, with 7 bases lining up with TRBD1. The CDR3 is made up of 14 amino acids. The V gene's germline CDR1 is MNHNS and CDR2 SASEGT. V trimming: 4 bases; J trimming: 6 bases; junction bases outside the gene matches: 9. The CDR3 spells CASSGRQGAREQYF. DNA for the CDR3: TGTGCCAGCAGTGGACGACAGGGAGCTCGCGAGCAGTACTTC.

The J gene is TRBJ2-3, the V gene TRBV5-1; 7 nucleotides agree with TRBD2. J gave up 2 bases and V 5 bases, and 8 bases lay outside the gene matches. The V gene's germline CDR1 is SGHRS and CDR2 YFSETQ. The length of the CDR3 is 15 residues. The CDR3 spells CASRWLAAYTDTQYF. DNA for the CDR3: TGCGCCAGCAGATGGCTAGCGGCTTACACAGATACGCAGTATTTT.

The chain links TRBV6-5 to TRBJ2-3; D is perhaps TRBD1 (6 bases). Between the trimmed V and J ends, which lost 6 bases and 1 base, there was a span of 11 bases. CDR3 length equals 14 residues. The germline V gene has CDR1 MNHEY and CDR2 SVGAGI. This CDR3 reads CASSPGQRTDTQYF. Written as DNA, the CDR3 is TGTGCCAGCAGCCCCGGACAGCGCACAGATACGCAGTATTTT.

The chain recombines TRBV2 with TRBJ1-2; D is ambiguous. The CDR3 covers 12 residues. Trimming took off 7 bases at V and 2 bases at J, with 8 bases between the two ends. Germline lookup yields CDR1 SNHLY and CDR2 FYNNEI. This chain's CDR3 is CASIGENYGYTF. CDR3 DNA: TGTGCCAGCATCGGAGAGAACTATGGCTACACCTTC.

The gene calls are TRBV27 and TRBJ2-7, with TRBD1 identical over 8 bases. Trimming cost V 4 bases and J 3 bases; bases outside gene matches: 5. The CDR3 consists of 14 residues. Germline CDR1 is MNHEY and CDR2 is SMNVEV (reference sequence). CDR3: CASSSHRGFYEQYF. CDR3 bases: TGTGCCAGCAGTTCCCACAGGGGGTTCTACGAGCAGTACTTC.

The chain has TRBV6-4 and TRBJ2-2; 9 bases map to TRBD2. The CDR3 covers 16 residues. V was pared by 6 bases and J by 7 bases, with 12 bases of the junction left unmatched. The germline V gene encodes CDR1 MRHNA and CDR2 SNTAGT. The CDR3 protein is CASSPSGTSWIGELFF. In DNA, the CDR3 is TGTGCCAGCAGCCCATCCGGGACTAGCTGGATCGGGGAGCTGTTTTTT.